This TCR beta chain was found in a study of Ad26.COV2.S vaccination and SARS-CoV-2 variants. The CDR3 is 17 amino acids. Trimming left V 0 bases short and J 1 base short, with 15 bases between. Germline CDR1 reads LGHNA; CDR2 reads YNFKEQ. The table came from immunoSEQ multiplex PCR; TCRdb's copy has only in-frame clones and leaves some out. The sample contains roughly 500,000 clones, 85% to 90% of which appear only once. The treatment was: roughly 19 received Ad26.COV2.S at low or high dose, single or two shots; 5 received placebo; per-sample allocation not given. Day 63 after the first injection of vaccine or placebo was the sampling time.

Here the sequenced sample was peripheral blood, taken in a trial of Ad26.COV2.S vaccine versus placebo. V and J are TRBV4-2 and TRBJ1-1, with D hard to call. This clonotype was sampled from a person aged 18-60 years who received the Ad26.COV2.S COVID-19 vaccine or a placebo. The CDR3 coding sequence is TGTGCCAGCAGCCAAGATTTAAGGTGGGCGGAGAACACTGAAGCTTTCTTT. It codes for CASSQDLRWAENTEAFF.